The count of the clone carrying this TCR beta chain is one. V shed 3 bases and J shed 3 bases, with 12 bases lying between them. CDR1 is ENHRY, CDR2 SYGVKD, per germline. CDR3 length: 14 residues. This record comes from a study of blood T cell repertoires in COVID-19. About the study: Sites across the United States, Italy and Spain contributed samples from acute and convalescent COVID-19.

Original processing notes: The authors estimated nucleated cell counts from reference gene primer amplification. Assay used: immunoSEQ multiplex PCR; TCRdb lists only in-frame clones, some missing. V and J calls and clone size are as listed in that table; D and trimming were resolved from the DNA. The table records some 100,000 clones, 91% of them present only once. This chain joins TRBV10-3 and TRBJ2-7, with D unresolved. The specimen was peripheral blood. This TCR came from a man aged 55 to 70 with acute or convalescent COVID-19. Here the CDR3 reads CAISDLPTNYEQYF. The CDR3 DNA reads as TGTGCCATCAGTGACCTACCAACTAACTACGAGCAGTACTTC.